These 18 T cell receptor beta chains were sequenced from one sample in a study of control samples from healthy donors and cancer patients. Repertoires were generated with immunoSEQ multiplex PCR, while TCRdb's copy carries only in-frame clones and drops some. The sample includes approximately 46,000 clones, approximately 90% seen only once; the top ten take roughly 0.8%. Source material: PBMCs. Every receptor here comes from a man aged 25 to 40 with colorectal cancer.

V and J are TRBV9 and TRBJ1-1, with TRBD1 matching 7 bases. CDR1 SGDLS and CDR2 YYNGEE come from the germline V gene. This CDR3 contains 13 residues. V lost 3 bases, J lost 4 bases, and 3 bases stayed unmatched. The CDR3 DNA sequence: TGTGCCAGCAGCGCCCAGGGGGGCACTGAAGCTTTCTTT. This sequence encodes CASSAQGGTEAFF.

The rearrangement links TRBV27 to TRBJ1-2; a possible D gene is TRBD1 (5 bases). The CDR3 has 12 amino acids. Germline CDR1 is MNHEY and CDR2 is SMNVEV (reference sequence). Between the trimmed V and J ends, which lost 6 bases and 4 bases, there was a span of 9 bases. CDR3 region: CASRTASYGYTF. The CDR3 DNA reads as TGTGCCAGCAGGACAGCCAGCTATGGCTACACCTTC.

CDR3 sequence (DNA): TGTGCCTGGAGGGCGGGGCAGGGATCACCCCTCCACTTT. This gives the protein CAWRAGQGSPLHF. J is TRBJ1-6 and V is TRBV30; TRBD1 might be the D (5 bases). CDR3 length equals 13 residues. Trimming pared 3 bases from V and 10 bases from J, leaving 13 bases between. Germline-derived CDR1 and CDR2 are GTSNPN and SVGIG (reference sequence). The complete variable domain, with remaining parts taken from reference TRBV30 and TRBJ1-6, reads SQTIHQWPATLVQPVGSPLSLECTVEGTSNPNLYWYRQAAGRGLQLLFYSVGIGQISSEVPQNLSASRPQDRQFILSSKKLLLSDSGFYLCAWRAGQGSPLHFGNGTRLTVT.

The chain is built from TRBV6-5 and TRBJ1-2, with D unresolved. V was trimmed by 8 bases and J by 4 bases, leaving 5 bases between them. This CDR3 is built from 10 residues. CDR1 MNHEY and CDR2 SVGAGI come from the germline V gene. CDR3 region: CASGSYGYTF. The DNA for the CDR3 is TGTGCCAGCGGCAGCTATGGCTACACCTTC.

CDR3 sequence (DNA): TGTGCCAGCAGCTTGGGCGGACGCGGACTGTTTTTT. It codes for CASSLGGRGLFF. The chain has TRBV5-6 and TRBJ1-4; D remains ambiguous. Germline lookup yields CDR1 SGHDT and CDR2 YYEEEE. V lost 0 bases and J lost 13, with 10 bases in between. CDR3 size: 12 residues.

V gene TRBV11-2 combines with J gene TRBJ1-5; D uncertain. Between the trimmed V and J ends, which lost 2 bases and 1 base, there was a span of 9 bases. The CDR3 runs 15 residues. Germline V gene sequence: CDR1 SGHAT, CDR2 FQNNGV. The CDR3 region is CASSLSWQSNQPQHF. The DNA for the CDR3 is TGTGCCAGCAGCTTATCCTGGCAGAGCAATCAGCCCCAGCATTTT.

The J gene is TRBJ2-7, the V gene TRBV4-2; TRBD1 agrees at 8 bases. This CDR3 has 17 amino acids. After removal of 1 base from V and 1 base from J, the junction contained 9 bases not matched to a gene. CDR1 LGHNA and CDR2 YNFKEQ come from the germline V gene. The CDR3 protein is CASSQAVPGQVSYEQYF. CDR3 sequence (DNA): TGTGCCAGCAGCCAAGCGGTTCCGGGACAGGTGTCCTACGAGCAGTACTTC.

The V call is TRBV9, the J call TRBJ1-1; D not resolved. The CDR3 sequence is 16 residues long. Trimming removed 0 bases from V and 2 bases from J, with 14 bases in between. Germline V gives CDR1 SGDLS, CDR2 YYNGEE. Here the CDR3 DNA reads TGTGCCAGCAGCGTAGGGATTATGGGAGGAAACACTGAAGCTTTCTTT. Protein product: CASSVGIMGGNTEAFF.

In its sample, this clone was seen once. The chain joins TRBV2 to TRBJ2-1; the D is unclear. The CDR3 runs 11 residues. The V end lost 2 bases, the J end lost 9 bases, and 5 bases lay between the germline ends. Germline CDR1 reads SNHLY; CDR2 reads FYNNEI. The CDR3: CASSEISEQFF. The CDR3, as DNA: TGTGCCAGCAGTGAAATCAGTGAGCAGTTCTTC.

The count of this clone is one. Other DNA sequences in the sample encode the same CDR3. The J gene is TRBJ2-3, the V gene TRBV5-1; a possible D gene is TRBD2 (6 bases). This CDR3 contains 14 residues. CDR1 is SGHRS and CDR2 is YFSETQ in the germline V gene. V was pared by 4 bases and J by 0 bases, with 9 bases between. For the CDR3, the DNA is TGCGCCAGCAGCCCCGGGACTAGCACAGATACGCAGTATTTT. Amino acid sequence: CASSPGTSTDTQYF.

The chain combines TRBV5-1 with TRBJ2-3, with TRBD2 matching over 9 bases. The length of the CDR3 is 18 residues. The V gene end was trimmed by 0 bases and the J gene end by 6 bases; junction bases not matched to a gene: 14. Per the germline V gene, CDR1 is SGHRS and CDR2 is YFSETQ. In DNA, the CDR3 is TGCGCCAGCAGCTTGGAGCCCTCACCCTCTAGCGGGGTGGATACGCAGTATTTT. It yields the protein CASSLEPSPSSGVDTQYF. The full variable domain, rest sourced from reference TRBV5-1 and TRBJ2-3, is KAGVTQTPRYLIKTRGQQVTLSCSPISGHRSVSWYQQTPGQGLQFLFEYFSETQRNKGNFPGRFSGRQFSNSRSEMNVSTLELGDSALYLCASSLEPSPSSGVDTQYFGPGTRLTVL.

The chain links TRBV6-2 or TRBV6-3 to TRBJ1-2, with 7 positions matching TRBD1. The CDR3 loop spans 20 amino acids. Trimming removed 0 bases from V and 4 bases from J; junction bases left unmatched: 20. Germline V gene lookup returns CDR1 MNHEY and CDR2 SVGEGT. The CDR3 loop is CASSYSTGQASISSIYGYTF. In nucleotides, the CDR3 is TGTGCCAGCAGTTACTCCACCGGACAGGCGTCCATCTCATCGATCTATGGCTACACCTTC.

The chain recombines TRBV19 with TRBJ1-1, with D unresolved. CDR3 length: 18 residues. CDR1 is LNHDA, CDR2 SQIVND, per germline (reference sequence). Trimming took 0 bases from V and 1 from J, leaving 18 bases between them. The CDR3 here is CASSIDKEENDPNTEAFF. For the CDR3, the DNA is TGTGCCAGTAGTATAGATAAGGAAGAAAACGACCCGAACACTGAAGCTTTCTTT.

This clone occurred a few times. CDR3 sequence (DNA): TGTGCCAGCAGCCAAACTAGCGGCTCCTACAATGAGCAGTTCTTC. Encoded protein: CASSQTSGSYNEQFF. This chain joins TRBV7-2 and TRBJ2-1; 8 nucleotides agree with TRBD2. The CDR3 totals 15 residues. In germline, CDR1 is SGHTA, CDR2 FQGNSA. V lost 5 bases and J lost 0; bases outside the gene matches: 3.

The rearrangement uses TRBV6-6 and TRBJ1-2; no reliable D call. This CDR3 has 14 residues. CDR1 is MNHNY, CDR2 SVGAGI, per germline (reference sequence). The V end lost 11 bases, the J end lost 0 bases, and 16 bases lay between the germline ends. The CDR3 DNA sequence: TGTGCCGTCGGACGGGAGATTGCTAACTATGGCTACACCTTC. This sequence encodes CAVGREIANYGYTF.

The chain carries TRBV30 and TRBJ1-4; D is ambiguous. The CDR3 runs 12 residues. Trimming took off 2 bases at V and 7 bases at J, with 8 bases between the two ends. Germline lookup yields CDR1 GTSNPN and CDR2 SVGIG (reference sequence). This chain's CDR3 is CAWSLASEKLFF. The CDR3 DNA is TGTGCCTGGAGTCTTGCGAGTGAAAAACTGTTTTTT.

This clone was picked up one time. This sequence joins TRBV3-1 (or the pseudogene TRBV3-2) and TRBJ1-2; a weak D match, TRBD1 (5 bases). The V gene lost 0 bases and the J gene lost 12 bases, with 11 bases spanning the gap. Germline-derived CDR1 and CDR2 are LGHDT and YNNKEL (reference sequence). CDR3 size: 12 residues. CDR3 residues: CASSQDGTADTF. The DNA of the CDR3 is TGTGCCAGCAGCCAAGATGGGACCGCGGACACCTTC.

The chain joins TRBV24-1 to TRBJ2-1; D unresolved. V shed 3 bases and J shed 6 bases, with 14 bases lying between them. Germline lookup yields CDR1 KGHDR and CDR2 SFDVKD. The CDR3 spans 15 residues. CDR3 sequence (DNA): TGTGCCACCAGTGATAGGGATCAATCACGCAATGAGCAGTTCTTC. This codes for CATSDRDQSRNEQFF.